This T cell receptor beta chain appears in the sequencing data of a study of human T cells and chemical hapten exposure. Study outcomes and limitations: There was alopecia in the donors, so their immune response may differ from that of healthy people.

Time point here: patch test 1, 2 weeks after DPC sensitization. The treatment denotes: therapeutic diphenylcyclopropenone sensitization with weekly scalp DPC. The study extracted total RNA from unfractionated whole blood. This clonotype was observed a few times. Its specificity is unknown. TCRdb reanalysed the RACE reads using MiXCR and keeps one entry per CDR3 protein. The sample contains around 380,000 distinct CDR3 sequences, roughly 4.8% of which appear only once. The material sequenced was whole blood, taken in connection with sensitization to the hapten diphenylcyclopropenone (DPC). The source of this sequence is a woman between 50 and 59 years old with alopecia areata. Some clones in this sample may be carry-over from other donors' samples.

The CDR3 region has the DNA TGTGCCAGCAGTCCGTACAAAGGACTAGGAGAAGAAGAGACCCAGTACTTC. The encoded protein is CASSPYKGLGEEETQYF. V and J are TRBV5-6 and TRBJ2-5; 7 positions agree with TRBD2. Germline V lookup: CDR1 SGHDT, CDR2 YYEEEE. The CDR3 consists of 17 residues. With 5 bases clipped from V and 3 bases from J, the junction kept 16 bases outside the gene matches.